These 9 T cell receptor beta chains share one sample of origin, sequenced in a study of T cells in Graves' hyperthyroidism and ophthalmopathy. RNA transcripts gave rise to amplified TCR beta CDR3 regions. Primed by the HTBI set, a first-round RT-PCR was run on the TCR CDR3. TCRdb fed the multiplex PCR reads into MiXCR, producing one record per CDR3 protein. The data contain fewer than 550,000 distinct CDR3 sequences, around a quarter of them singletons. The specimen was blood. The receptors derive from a woman younger than 45 with Graves' ophthalmopathy.

The CDR3 sequence: CASSVDRVADEQYF. The CDR3 DNA sequence: TGTGCCAGCAGCGTGGACAGGGTAGCAGACGAGCAGTACTTC. The rearrangement uses TRBV7-2 and TRBJ2-7; TRBD1 agrees at 8 bases. The junction had 8 bases not matched to a gene; V was cut back by 5 bases and J by 5 bases. Germline values: CDR1 SGHTA, CDR2 FQGNSA. The CDR3 covers 14 residues.

Regarding this clonotype: Since no conserved phenylalanine or tryptophan closes the CDR3, a read error is the likely cause. CDR3 sequence reads: CASRLTGNQPQHL. The CDR3 bases are TGTGCCAGCAGATTGACAGGAAATCAGCCCCAGCATTTG. The chain recombines TRBV28 with TRBJ1-5; possibly TRBD1 for D (6 bases). CDR3 length: 13 amino acids. Germline V CDR1 and CDR2: MDHEN, SYDVKM. Between the trimmed V and J ends, which lost 6 bases and 4 bases, there was a span of 10 bases.

Ten or more counts support this clonotype. This chain uses TRBV20-1 with TRBJ1-1; D unresolved. V shed 6 bases and J shed 2 bases, with 25 bases lying between them. The CDR3 contains 17 residues. Germline CDR1 DFQATT, CDR2 SNEGSKA (reference sequence). This CDR3 reads CSASPAGITLANTEAFF. The CDR3 region has the DNA TGCAGTGCCTCCCCTGCGGGTATTACACTGGCTAACACTGAAGCTTTCTTT.

This clonotype was seen many times. Because the CDR3's place on the DNA is in doubt, the DNA is left out and the CDR3 is given as listed by TCRdb. The chain carries TRBV19 and TRBJ1-1; the DNA was not compared with TRBD1, the D call given in the table. The CDR3 is 14 amino acids long, termini counted. Germline V gene lookup returns CDR1 LNHDA and CDR2 SQIVND (reference sequence). CDR3 loop: CASTSDRRSGEAFF.

CDR3 sequence: CAISERTSGGIDQYF. The CDR3 nucleotides read TGTGCCATCAGTGAGAGGACTAGCGGGGGGATTGACCAGTACTTC. The chain joins TRBV10-3 to TRBJ2-5; 14 bases line up with TRBD2. Germline V gives CDR1 ENHRY, CDR2 SYGVKD. This CDR3 is 15 amino acids long. V trimming: 2 bases; J trimming: 10 bases; junction bases outside the gene matches: 6.

This clonotype was recorded at least ten times. This rearrangement joins TRBV20-1 to TRBJ2-7, with TRBD2 matching 10 bases. The V gene's germline CDR1 is DFQATT and CDR2 SNEGSKA (reference sequence). The CDR3 sequence is 13 residues long. Trimming removed 6 bases from V and 0 bases from J; junction bases left unmatched: 2. The DNA of the CDR3 is TGCAGTGCAACTAGCGGGGTCTCCTACGAGCAGTACTTC. Its protein product is CSATSGVSYEQYF.

There are many counts of this clonotype. This sequence joins TRBV29-1 and TRBJ1-2; weak D call: TRBD1 (6 bases). The CDR3 covers 15 residues. Germline lookup yields CDR1 SQVTM and CDR2 ANQGSEA. The germline V and J ends were trimmed by 3 bases and 0 bases, with 14 bases remaining between them. This CDR3 reads CSVDSGQSANYGYTF. CDR3 nucleotides: TGCAGCGTTGACTCCGGACAGTCAGCTAACTATGGCTACACCTTC. The entire variable domain, with the rest obtained from reference TRBV29-1 and TRBJ1-2, is as follows: SAVISQKPSRDICQRGTSLTIQCQVDSQVTMMFWYRQQPGQSLTLIATANQGSEATYESGFVIDKFPISRPNLTFSTLTVSNMSPEDSSIYLCSVDSGQSANYGYTFGSGTRLTVV.

This clonotype has at least ten counts. J is TRBJ2-7 and V is TRBV24-1, with D perhaps TRBD1 or TRBD2 (5 bases each). Deletions cut 3 bases from V and 4 bases from J, with 12 bases between. CDR1 and CDR2 from the germline V gene are KGHDR and SFDVKD. The CDR3 totals 14 residues. The CDR3, as DNA: TGTGCCACCAGTGATGGGGGACCTCCTTACGAGCAGTACTTC. Amino acid sequence: CATSDGGPPYEQYF.

This clonotype was seen many times. The rearrangement uses TRBV11-2 and TRBJ2-7; D could derive from TRBD1 or TRBD2 (6 bases each). V lost 4 bases and J 0 bases, leaving 13 bases between the germline ends. The V gene's germline CDR1 is SGHAT and CDR2 FQNNGV. This CDR3 has 15 amino acids. The CDR3 loop reads CASSSYSGASYEQYF. In nucleotides, the CDR3 is TGTGCCAGCAGCTCCTACTCGGGGGCCTCCTACGAGCAGTACTTC.